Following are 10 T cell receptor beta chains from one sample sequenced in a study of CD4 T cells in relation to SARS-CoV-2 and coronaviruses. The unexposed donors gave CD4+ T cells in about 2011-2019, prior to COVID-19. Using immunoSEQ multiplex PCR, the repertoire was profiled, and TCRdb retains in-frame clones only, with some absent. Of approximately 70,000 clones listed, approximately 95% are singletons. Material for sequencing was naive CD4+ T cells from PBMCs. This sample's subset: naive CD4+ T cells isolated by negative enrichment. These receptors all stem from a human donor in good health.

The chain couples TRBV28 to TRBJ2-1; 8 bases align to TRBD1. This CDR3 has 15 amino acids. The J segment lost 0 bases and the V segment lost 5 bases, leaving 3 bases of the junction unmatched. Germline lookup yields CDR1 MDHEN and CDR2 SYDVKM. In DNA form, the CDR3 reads TGTGCCAGCAGTAATGACAGGGGCTCCTACAATGAGCAGTTCTTC. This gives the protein CASSNDRGSYNEQFF.

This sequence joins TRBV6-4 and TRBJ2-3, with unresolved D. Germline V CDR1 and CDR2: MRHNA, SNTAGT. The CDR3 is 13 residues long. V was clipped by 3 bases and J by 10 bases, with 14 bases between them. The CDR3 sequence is CASSEATELPQYF. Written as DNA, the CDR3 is TGTGCCAGCAGTGAAGCTACGGAGCTACCGCAGTATTTT.

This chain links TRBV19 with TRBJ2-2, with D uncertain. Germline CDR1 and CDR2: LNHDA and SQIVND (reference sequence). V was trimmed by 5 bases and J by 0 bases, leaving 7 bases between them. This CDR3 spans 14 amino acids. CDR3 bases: TGTGCCAGTAGTTTGCAAGCGAACACCGGGGAGCTGTTTTTT. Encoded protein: CASSLQANTGELFF.

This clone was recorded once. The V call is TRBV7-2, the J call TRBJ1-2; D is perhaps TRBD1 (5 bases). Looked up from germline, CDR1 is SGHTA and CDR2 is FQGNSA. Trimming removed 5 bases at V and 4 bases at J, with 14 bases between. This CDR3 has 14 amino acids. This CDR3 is CASSDSGAGYGYTF. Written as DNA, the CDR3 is TGTGCCAGCAGCGACTCCGGGGCGGGCTATGGCTACACCTTC.

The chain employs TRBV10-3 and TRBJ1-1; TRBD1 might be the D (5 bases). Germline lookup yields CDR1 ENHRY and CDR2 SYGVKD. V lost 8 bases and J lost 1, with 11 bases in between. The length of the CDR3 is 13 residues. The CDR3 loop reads CAIRVGGNTEAFF. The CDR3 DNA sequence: TGTGCCATCCGTGTGGGGGGGAACACTGAAGCTTTCTTT.

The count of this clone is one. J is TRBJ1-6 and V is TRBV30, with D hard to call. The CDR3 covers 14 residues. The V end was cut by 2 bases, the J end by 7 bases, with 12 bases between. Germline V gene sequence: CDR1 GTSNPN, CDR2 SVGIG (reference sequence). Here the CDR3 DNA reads TGTGCCTGGAGTCTGAAGGGAGGGAATTCACCCCTCCACTTT. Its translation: CAWSLKGGNSPLHF.

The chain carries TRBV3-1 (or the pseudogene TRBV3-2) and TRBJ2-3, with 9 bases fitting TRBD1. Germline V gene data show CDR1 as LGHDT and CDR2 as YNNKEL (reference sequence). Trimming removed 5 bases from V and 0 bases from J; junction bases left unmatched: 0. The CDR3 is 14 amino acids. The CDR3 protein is CASSGTGSTDTQYF. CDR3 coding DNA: TGTGCCAGCAGCGGGACAGGGAGCACAGATACGCAGTATTTT.

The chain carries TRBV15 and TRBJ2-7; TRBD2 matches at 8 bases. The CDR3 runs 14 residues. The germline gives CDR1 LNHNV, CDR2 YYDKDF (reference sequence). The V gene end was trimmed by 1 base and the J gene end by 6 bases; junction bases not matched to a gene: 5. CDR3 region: CATSRAGGPAEQYF. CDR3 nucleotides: TGTGCCACCAGCAGAGCGGGAGGGCCTGCCGAGCAGTACTTC.

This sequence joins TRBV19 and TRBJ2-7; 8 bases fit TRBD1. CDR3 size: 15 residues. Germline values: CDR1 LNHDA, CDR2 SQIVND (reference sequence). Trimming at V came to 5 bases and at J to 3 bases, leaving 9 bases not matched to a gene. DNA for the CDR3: TGTGCCAGTAGTTCCTCAGGACAGGGCATCTACGAGCAGTACTTC. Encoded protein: CASSSSGQGIYEQYF.

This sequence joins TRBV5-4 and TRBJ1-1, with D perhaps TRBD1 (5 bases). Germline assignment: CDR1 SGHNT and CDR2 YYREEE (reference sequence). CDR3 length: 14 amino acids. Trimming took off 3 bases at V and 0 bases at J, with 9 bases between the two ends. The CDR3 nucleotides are TGTGCCAGCAGCTCCAGGGTTCTGAACACTGAAGCTTTCTTT. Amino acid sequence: CASSSRVLNTEAFF.